This TCR beta chain was profiled in a study of cytotoxic CD8 clonotypes in ibrutinib-treated CLL. Sequencing used immunoSEQ multiplex PCR; TCRdb keeps in-frame clones, though not all of them. The sample lists around 25,000 clones; just under 70% were seen once. Genomic DNA in a quantity of about 2 micrograms was derived from cryopreserved PBMCs for TCR beta libraries. Study-level points and caveats: Starting clonality was above that of age-matched healthy donors and tracked circulating CD8+ T-cell counts.

As concerns this clone: Its cognate antigen is unknown.

With 6 bases clipped from V and 5 bases from J, the junction kept 4 bases outside the gene matches. The germline V gene encodes CDR1 LGHNA and CDR2 YNFKEQ. This CDR3 spans 13 amino acids. The chain joins TRBV4-2 to TRBJ2-5; 9 bases map to TRBD1. The sample here was PBMCs, taken after 24 months of ibrutinib treatment. The sequence derives from a human donor with chronic lymphocytic leukemia. The CDR3 DNA reads TGTGCCAGCAGACAGGGGGCTGGGGAGACCCAGTACTTC. Amino acids: CASRQGAGETQYF.